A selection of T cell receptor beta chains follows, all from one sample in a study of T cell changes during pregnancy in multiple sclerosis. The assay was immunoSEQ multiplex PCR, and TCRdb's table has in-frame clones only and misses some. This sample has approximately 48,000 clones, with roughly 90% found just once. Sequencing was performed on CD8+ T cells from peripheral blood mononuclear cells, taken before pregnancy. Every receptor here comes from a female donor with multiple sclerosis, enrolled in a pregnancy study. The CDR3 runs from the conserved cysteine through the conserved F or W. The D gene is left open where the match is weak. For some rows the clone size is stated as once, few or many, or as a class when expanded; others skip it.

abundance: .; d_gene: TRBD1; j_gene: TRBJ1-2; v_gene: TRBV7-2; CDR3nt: TGTGCCAGCAGCTTCCGGGACAGCTATGGCTACACCTTC; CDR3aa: CASSFRDSYGYTF
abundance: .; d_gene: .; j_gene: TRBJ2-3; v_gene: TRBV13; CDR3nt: TGTGCCAGCAGCTTATCTAGGAGGACAGATACGCAGTATTTT; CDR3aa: CASSLSRRTDTQYF
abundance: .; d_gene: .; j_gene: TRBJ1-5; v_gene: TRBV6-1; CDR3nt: TGTGCCAGCAGCAAGGGGGTAAATCAGCCCCAGCATTTT; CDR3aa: CASSKGVNQPQHF
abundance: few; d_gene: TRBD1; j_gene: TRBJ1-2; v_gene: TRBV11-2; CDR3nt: TGTGCCAGCAGCTTACCCGTAGGGGACAGGGGACCAAGGGCCTATGGCTACACCTTC; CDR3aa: CASSLPVGDRGPRAYGYTF
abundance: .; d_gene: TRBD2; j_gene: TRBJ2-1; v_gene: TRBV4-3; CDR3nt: TGCGCCAGCAGCCCTCCTCCGGGACTACACAATGAGCAGTTCTTC; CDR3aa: CASSPPPGLHNEQFF
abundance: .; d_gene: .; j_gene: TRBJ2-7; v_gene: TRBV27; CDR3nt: TGTGCCAGCAGTTTATCCTGGGGGGATCTTTACGAGCAGTACTTC; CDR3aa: CASSLSWGDLYEQYF
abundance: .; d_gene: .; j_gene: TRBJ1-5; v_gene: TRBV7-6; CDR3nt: TGTGCCAGCAGCTTAGCTGAGACATCGCCCCAGCATTTT; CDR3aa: CASSLAETSPQHF
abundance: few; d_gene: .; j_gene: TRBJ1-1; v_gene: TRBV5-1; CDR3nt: TGCGCCAGCAGCTCCGCAGGGGAAGCCGAAGCTTTCTTT; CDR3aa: CASSSAGEAEAFF
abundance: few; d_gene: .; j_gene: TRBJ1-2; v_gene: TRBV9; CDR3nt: TGTGCCAGCAGCTTAGTCCCGGACGGGGCTAACTATGGCTACACCTTC; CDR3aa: CASSLVPDGANYGYTF
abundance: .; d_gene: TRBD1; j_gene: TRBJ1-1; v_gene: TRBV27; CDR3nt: TGTGCCAGCAGCCCGACTCGGAACAGGGGGATGAACACTGAAGCTTTCTTT; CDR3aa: CASSPTRNRGMNTEAFF
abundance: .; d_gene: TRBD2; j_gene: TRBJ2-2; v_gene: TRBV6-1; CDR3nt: TGTGCCAGCAGTGTGGCTAGCGGGGGTACGAACACCGGGGAGCTGTTTTTT; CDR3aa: CASSVASGGTNTGELFF
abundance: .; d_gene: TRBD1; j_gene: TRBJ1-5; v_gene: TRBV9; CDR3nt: TGTGCCAGCAGCGAGGGACAGAGCAATCAGCCCCAGCATTTT; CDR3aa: CASSEGQSNQPQHF
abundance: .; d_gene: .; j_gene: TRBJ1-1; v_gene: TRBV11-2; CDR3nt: TGTGCCAGCAGCTTCCCCTACGAGCCATTTGAAGCTTTCTTT; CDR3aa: CASSFPYEPFEAFF
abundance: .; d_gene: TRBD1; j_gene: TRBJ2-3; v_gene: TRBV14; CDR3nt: TGTGCCAGCAGCCTGGACAGGGACGCCACAGATACGCAGTATTTT; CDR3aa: CASSLDRDATDTQYF
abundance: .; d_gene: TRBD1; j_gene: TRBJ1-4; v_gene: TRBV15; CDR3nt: TGTGCCACCAGCGGACAGCCGGGACAGGGACATGAAAAACTGTTTTTT; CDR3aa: CATSGQPGQGHEKLFF
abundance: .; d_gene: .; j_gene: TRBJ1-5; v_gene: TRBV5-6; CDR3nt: TGTGCCAGCAATGAACGGGCTGGAGGGCAGCCCCAGCATTTT; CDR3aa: CASNERAGGQPQHF
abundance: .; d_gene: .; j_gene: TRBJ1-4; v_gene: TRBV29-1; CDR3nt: TGCAGCGTTGAGGGAGGAGGGGTTGAAAAACTGTTTTTT; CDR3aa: CSVEGGGVEKLFF
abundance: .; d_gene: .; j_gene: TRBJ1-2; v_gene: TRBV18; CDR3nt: TGTGCCAGCTCAACCTCCGAGACAGGTAATGATGGCTACACCTTC; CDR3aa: CASSTSETGNDGYTF
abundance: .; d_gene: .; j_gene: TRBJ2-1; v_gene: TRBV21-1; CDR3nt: TGTGCCAGCAGCAAAGGCCCTAGCGGGGGAACCAGCTCCTACAATGAGCAGTTCTTC; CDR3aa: CASSKGPSGGTSSYNEQFF
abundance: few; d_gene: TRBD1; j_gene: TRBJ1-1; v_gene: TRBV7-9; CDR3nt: TGTGCCAGCAGCTCTAGTCCCGGGACAGGGCGGGACACTGAAGCTTTCTTT; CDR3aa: CASSSSPGTGRDTEAFF
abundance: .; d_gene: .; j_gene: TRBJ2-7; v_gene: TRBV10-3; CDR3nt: TGTGCCATCAAAAACTTCCGGGACAATTCCTACGAGCAGTACTTC; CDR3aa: CAIKNFRDNSYEQYF
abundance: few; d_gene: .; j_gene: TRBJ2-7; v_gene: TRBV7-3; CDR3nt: TGTGCCAGCAGCCCCCGACAGGGAGGATACGAGCAGTACTTC; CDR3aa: CASSPRQGGYEQYF
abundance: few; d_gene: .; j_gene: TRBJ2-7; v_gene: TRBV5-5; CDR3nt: TGTGCCAGCGGCCCCCGGGGGGCGGACGAGCAGTACTTC; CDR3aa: CASGPRGADEQYF
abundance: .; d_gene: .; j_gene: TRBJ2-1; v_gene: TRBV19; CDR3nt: TGTGCCAGTACCCCGGGAGTTGGGGCCACAGAGCAGTTCTTC; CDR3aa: CASTPGVGATEQFF
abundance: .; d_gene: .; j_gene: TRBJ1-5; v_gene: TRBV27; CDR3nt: TGTGCCAGCAGTCCCGGCAATCAGCCCCAGCATTTT; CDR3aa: CASSPGNQPQHF
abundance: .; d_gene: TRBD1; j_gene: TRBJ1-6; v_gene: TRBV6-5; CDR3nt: TGTGCCAGCAGCCCTGGGACAGACTATAATTCACCCCTCCACTTT; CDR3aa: CASSPGTDYNSPLHF
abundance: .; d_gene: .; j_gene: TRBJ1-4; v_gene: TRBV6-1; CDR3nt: TGTGCCAGCACCCCACAGGGAGTTAATGAAAAACTGTTTTTT; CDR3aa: CASTPQGVNEKLFF
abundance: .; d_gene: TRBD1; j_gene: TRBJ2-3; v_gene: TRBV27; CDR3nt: TGTGCCAGCAGTCTCCGGGACAGGGGGCTAGATACGCAGTATTTT; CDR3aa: CASSLRDRGLDTQYF
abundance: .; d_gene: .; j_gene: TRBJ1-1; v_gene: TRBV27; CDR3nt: TGTGCCAGCAGTTCCCCAGGATATGACACTGAAGCTTTCTTT; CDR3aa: CASSSPGYDTEAFF
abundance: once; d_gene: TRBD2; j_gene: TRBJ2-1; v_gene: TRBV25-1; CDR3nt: TGTGCCAGCAGTGACGGGAATAGCGGGGGGCCCAATGAGCAGTTCTTC; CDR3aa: CASSDGNSGGPNEQFF
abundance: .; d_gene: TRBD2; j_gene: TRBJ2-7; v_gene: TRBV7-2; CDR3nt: TGTGCCAGCAGCTTATCTAGCGGGGGAACCGAGCAGTACTTC; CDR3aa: CASSLSSGGTEQYF